The source of this T cell receptor beta chain is a study of cytotoxic CD8 clonotypes in ibrutinib-treated CLL listed by TCRdb under 2021. At the level of the whole study: The cohort was composed of around twelve relapsed/refractory and fewer than 16 treatment-naive patients; IGHV unmutated status was identified in approximately 18 patients. On average, each sample yielded hundreds of thousands of productive templates and over 90,000 productive rearrangements. Patients were still on ibrutinib when every remission and progressive disease sample was collected. Cryopreserved peripheral blood mononuclear cells were obtained before treatment, at response, and at either sustained remission or disease progression. Response samples were taken after a median of 12 months on treatment, ranging from about 6 to 36 months. Of the approximately 86 participants in the trial, roughly 26 had longitudinal samples available. Responses were partial in about 25 patients and complete in 2; after median about 68 months follow-up, about 15 stayed in remission and approximately 12 progressed. General conclusions and limits of the study: An increase in clonality was observed at ibrutinib response, with clonality remaining stable during sustained remission and falling back toward baseline at progression. At baseline, clonality was higher than in age-matched healthy donors and showed a strong correlation with circulating CD8+ T-cell counts. Lymph node repertoires were not examined, and the timing of sampling was not matched between patients in sustained remission and those whose disease progressed. Public clonotypes were rare and either contracted or stayed stable during treatment, and the rise in clonality at ibrutinib response reflected the expansion of private clonotypes.

The CDR3 goes from the cysteine to the phenylalanine over 15 residues. This entry keeps only the CDR3 DNA: 45 bases, framed from base 1. CDR1 and CDR2 (SEHNR, FQNEAQ) derive from the germline V gene (reference sequence). The junction carries 11 bases between V and J, which are trimmed by 5 bases and 0 bases respectively. Each clonotype received, on average, around 9.6x coverage in deep resolution sequencing performed on a MiSeq, where the target depth lay between 1 in 1 million and 1 in 200,000 T cells. TCR beta libraries were generated with the immunoSEQ hsTCRB Kit. Under the source paper's analysis protocol: ImmunoSEQ Data Assistant and ImmunoSEQ Analyzer were used for data analysis, and V, D and J genes were assigned according to IMGT definitions. Clonality was computed as one minus normalized Shannon entropy of productive rearrangement frequencies, ranging from 0 to 1. Only overrepresented clonotypes making up at least 0.05% of the repertoire of each patient were included in the public clonotype analysis. Some 13 age-matched healthy donor repertoires from immuneACCESS served as clonality controls. What TCRdb holds here is the immuneACCESS table cut down to in-frame rearrangements. Part of the clones is not present; checked against another copy, under half of the missing clones reflect an unresolved V gene, and the others are unexplained. V and J calls and clone size are copied from that table; D and trimming were computed from the DNA. Within this sample are just over 45,000 clones, with around 68% of them counted one time only. The ten largest account for roughly 13% of the sample.

A remark on this clone: The clone's antigen remains unknown. No much larger clonotype is one base removed from it; base qualities were not supplied.

The sample's time point label is to be understood as: 12 months on ibrutinib. Approximately 2 micrograms of genomic DNA were extracted from cryopreserved PBMCs for TCR beta library preparation. High-throughput TCR beta sequencing was performed on longitudinal blood samples from CLL patients receiving ibrutinib monotherapy. The patients were enrolled in a single-center, open-label phase 2 trial of ibrutinib monotherapy. The chain is assembled from TRBV7-9 and TRBJ1-5; the D gene lacks a confident call. The clonotype was recovered from a human donor with chronic lymphocytic leukemia. This specimen was PBMCs, taken after 12 months of ibrutinib treatment. In nucleotides, the sequence is TGTGCCAGCAGCCCAGACTGGGATAGCAATCAGCCCCAGCATTTT. Protein translation: CASSPDWDSNQPQHF.